Included here is one T cell receptor beta chain sequence, with context. Which antigen it targets is not known. No much larger clone is present one base from it, and per-base qualities are unavailable. The sample is drawn from a study of blood T cell repertoires in COVID-19 (dated by TCRdb to the early 2020s). At the level of the whole study: Collaborator samples came from the United States, Italy and Spain and covered acute and convalescent phases of COVID-19. Samples came from the ongoing ImmuneRACE study (first 160 participants) plus 1,254 subjects from 6 global collaborators. A freely available public database, intended as a resource for researchers studying the immune response to SARS-CoV-2, is where the repertoires were released. Where HLA class I and class II types were available, the types were taken from metadata supplied by the sample provider, not from assay-based typing. Subjects who had been exposed to COVID-19, were actively infected with it, or had recovered from it provided the deeply sampled blood TCRbeta repertoires that made up the dataset. The prospective study material was composed of cDNA or gDNA derived from T cells, B-cell-depleted T cells, or PBMCs. Sample metadata almost always included a de-identified subject ID, COVID-19 status, age in years and sex. Overall results and qualifications from the work: How much clinical and demographic metadata was included differed by source and by participant, and the metadata was provided uncurated.

The collaborating institutions used their own protocols to collect whole blood in K2EDTA tubes. For TCRbeta analysis, collaborators shipped samples in one of three forms: frozen whole blood, isolated PBMCs, or DNA extracted from either of those sample types. TCRbeta CDR3 regions were amplified from genomic DNA by means of the immunoSEQ Assay, a bias-controlled multiplex PCR. The published analysis was carried out like this. The number of nucleated cells in each sample was estimated by amplification of reference gene primers within the assay. To quantify the absolute abundance of each unique TCRbeta CDR3 rearrangement, sequence reads were collapsed and filtered. For each sample, productive Simpson clonality was calculated as the square root of Simpson's diversity index across productive rearrangements. TCRdb re-hosts the immuneACCESS table, in-frame sequences only. Its copies lack some clones; in the studies checked, an unresolved V gene accounts for under half of them, and the cause for the rest is not known. That table is the source of V, J and clone size, and D and trimming were worked out from the DNA. Present in this sample are 80,000 to 100,000 clones, roughly 85% of which were seen just once. Together, the top ten hold 3.5% to 5.5% of the sample.

From cysteine to valine, the CDR3 is 14 amino acids long. The entry retains the CDR3 DNA only, 42 bases that are in frame from base 1. Based on the germline V gene (reference sequence), the CDR1 and CDR2 sequences are LGHDT and YNNKEL. This receptor was identified in a man aged 65-85 years with acute or convalescent COVID-19. The receptor chain draws on TRBV3-1 (or the pseudogene TRBV3-2) and TRBJ2-7; TRBD2 lines up with 8 middle nucleotides. The specimen sequenced was peripheral blood. The CDR3 protein: CASNQSGGTYEQYV. The nucleotides are TGTGCCAGCAACCAATCGGGGGGGACATACGAGCAGTACGTC.